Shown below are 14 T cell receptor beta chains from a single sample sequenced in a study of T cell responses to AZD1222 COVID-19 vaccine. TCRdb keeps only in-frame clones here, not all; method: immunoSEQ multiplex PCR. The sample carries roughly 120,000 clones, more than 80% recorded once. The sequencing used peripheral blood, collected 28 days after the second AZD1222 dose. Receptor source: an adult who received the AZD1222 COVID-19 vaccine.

The CDR3 loop reads CASSVAGHPYNEQFF. The CDR3 coding sequence is TGTGCCAGCAGCGTAGCCGGACACCCCTACAATGAGCAGTTCTTC. This rearrangement joins TRBV9 to TRBJ2-1, with a weak D call TRBD1 (5 bases). This CDR3 comprises 15 residues. V was trimmed by 0 bases and J by 2 bases, leaving 9 bases between them. Germline V gene lookup returns CDR1 SGDLS and CDR2 YYNGEE.

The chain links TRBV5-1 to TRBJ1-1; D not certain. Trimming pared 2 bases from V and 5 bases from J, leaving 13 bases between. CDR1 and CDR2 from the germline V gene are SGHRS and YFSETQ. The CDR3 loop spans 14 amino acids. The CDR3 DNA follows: TGCGCCAGCAGCTTTGGTCCCGGGAGGACTGAAGCTTTCTTT. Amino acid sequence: CASSFGPGRTEAFF.

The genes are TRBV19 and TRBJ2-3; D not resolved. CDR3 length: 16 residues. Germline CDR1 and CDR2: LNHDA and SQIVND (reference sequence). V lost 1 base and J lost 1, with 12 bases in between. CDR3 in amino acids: CASSIVGPMGTDTQYF. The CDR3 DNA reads TGTGCCAGTAGTATAGTAGGTCCCATGGGCACAGATACGCAGTATTTT.

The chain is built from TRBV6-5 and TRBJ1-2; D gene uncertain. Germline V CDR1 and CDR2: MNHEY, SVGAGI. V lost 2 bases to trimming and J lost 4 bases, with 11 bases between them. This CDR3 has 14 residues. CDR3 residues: CASSYRGGIYGYTF. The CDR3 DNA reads TGTGCCAGCAGTTACCGGGGAGGGATCTATGGCTACACCTTC.

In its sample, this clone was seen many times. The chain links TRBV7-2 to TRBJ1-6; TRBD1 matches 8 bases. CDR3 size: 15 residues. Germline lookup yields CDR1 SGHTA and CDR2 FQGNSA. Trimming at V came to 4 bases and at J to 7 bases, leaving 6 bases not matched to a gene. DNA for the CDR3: TGTGCCAGCAGCTCCACACGACAGGGGAATTCACCCCTCCACTTT. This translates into CASSSTRQGNSPLHF.

The CDR3: CASSRDWVQPQHF. As DNA, the CDR3 is TGTGCCAGCTCCCGCGACTGGGTTCAGCCCCAGCATTTT. This chain joins TRBV18 and TRBJ1-5; D is uncertain. From germline, CDR1 is KGHSH and CDR2 LQKENI. The V end was cut by 6 bases, the J end by 6 bases, with 12 bases between. The CDR3 contains 13 residues.

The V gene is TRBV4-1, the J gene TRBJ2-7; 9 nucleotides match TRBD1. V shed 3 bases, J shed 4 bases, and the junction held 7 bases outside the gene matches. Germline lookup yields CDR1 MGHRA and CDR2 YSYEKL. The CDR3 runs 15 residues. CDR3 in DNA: TGCGCCAGCAGCCAGCAGGACAGGGGACCTTACGAGCAGTACTTC. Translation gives CASSQQDRGPYEQYF.

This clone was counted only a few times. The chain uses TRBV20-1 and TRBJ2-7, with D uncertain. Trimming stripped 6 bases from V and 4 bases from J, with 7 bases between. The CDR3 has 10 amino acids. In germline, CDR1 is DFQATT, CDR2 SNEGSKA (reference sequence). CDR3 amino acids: CSAGSYEQYF. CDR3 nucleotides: TGCAGTGCAGGGTCGTACGAGCAGTACTTC.

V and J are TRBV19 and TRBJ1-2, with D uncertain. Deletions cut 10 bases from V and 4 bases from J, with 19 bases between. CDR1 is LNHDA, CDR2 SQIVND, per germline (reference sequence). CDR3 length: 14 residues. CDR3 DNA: TGTGCCACCCGCCCGTCGCAGGACCTCTATGGCTACACCTTC. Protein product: CATRPSQDLYGYTF.

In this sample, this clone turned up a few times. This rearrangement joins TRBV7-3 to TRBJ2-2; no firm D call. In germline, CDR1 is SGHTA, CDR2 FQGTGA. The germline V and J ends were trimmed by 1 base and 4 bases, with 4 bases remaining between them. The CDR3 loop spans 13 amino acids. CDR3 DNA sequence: TGTGCCAGCAGCTTAATCGGCACCGGGGAGCTGTTTTTT. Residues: CASSLIGTGELFF.

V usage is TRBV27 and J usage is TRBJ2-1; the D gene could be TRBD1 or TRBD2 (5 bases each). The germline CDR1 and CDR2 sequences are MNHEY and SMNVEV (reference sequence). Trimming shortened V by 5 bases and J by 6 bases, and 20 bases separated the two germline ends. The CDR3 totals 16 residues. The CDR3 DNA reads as TGTGCCAGCAGTCTCACGGGGACCTATGGGGTCAATGAGCAGTTCTTC. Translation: CASSLTGTYGVNEQFF.

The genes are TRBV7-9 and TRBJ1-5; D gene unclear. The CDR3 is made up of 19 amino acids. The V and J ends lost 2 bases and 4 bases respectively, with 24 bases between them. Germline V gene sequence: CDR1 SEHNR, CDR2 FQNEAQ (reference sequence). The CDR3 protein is CASSLFRWGRASGNQPQHF. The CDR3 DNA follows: TGTGCCAGCAGCTTATTTCGGTGGGGTAGGGCGAGCGGAAATCAGCCCCAGCATTTT. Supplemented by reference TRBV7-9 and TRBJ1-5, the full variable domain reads DTGVSQNPRHKITKRGQNVTFRCDPISEHNRLYWYRQTLGQGPEFLTYFQNEAQLEKSRLLSDRFSAERPKGSFSTLEIQRTEQGDSAMYLCASSLFRWGRASGNQPQHFGDGTRLSIL.

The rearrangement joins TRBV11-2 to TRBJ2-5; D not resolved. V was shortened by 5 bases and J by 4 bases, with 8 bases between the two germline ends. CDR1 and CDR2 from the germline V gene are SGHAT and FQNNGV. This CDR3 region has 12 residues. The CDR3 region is CASSPDAETQYF. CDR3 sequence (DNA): TGTGCCAGCAGCCCCGACGCAGAGACCCAGTACTTC.

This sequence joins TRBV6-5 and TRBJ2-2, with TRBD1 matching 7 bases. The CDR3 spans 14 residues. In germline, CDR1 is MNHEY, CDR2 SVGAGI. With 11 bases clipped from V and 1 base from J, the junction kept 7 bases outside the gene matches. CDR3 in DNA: TGTGCCTGGGAACAGGGGAAGAACACCGGGGAGCTGTTTTTT. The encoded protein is CAWEQGKNTGELFF.